The 20 T cell receptor beta chains below all came from one sample that was sequenced in a study of T cell responses to AZD1222 COVID-19 vaccine. The table came from immunoSEQ multiplex PCR; TCRdb's copy has only in-frame clones and leaves some out. Counted here are around 140,000 clones, nearly 95% occurring once; the ten biggest clones make up about 3.7%. The sample was peripheral blood, taken 28 days after the second AZD1222 dose. These receptor sequences come from an adult who received the AZD1222 COVID-19 vaccine.

This chain links TRBV19 with TRBJ1-4; weak D call: TRBD1 (5 bases). The CDR3 sequence is 16 residues long. CDR1 is LNHDA, CDR2 SQIVND, per germline (reference sequence). Trimming removed 1 base at V and 7 bases at J, with 16 bases between. The CDR3 sequence is CASSIAKWGRSEKLFF. The DNA for the CDR3 is TGTGCCAGTAGTATAGCCAAGTGGGGACGGAGTGAAAAACTGTTTTTT.

This clone was seen only once. The rearrangement uses TRBV3-1 (or the pseudogene TRBV3-2) and TRBJ2-1; 7 nucleotides line up with TRBD2. CDR3 length equals 15 residues. J lost 7 bases, V lost 1 base, and 7 bases had no gene match. Germline CDR1 is LGHDT and CDR2 is YNNKEL (reference sequence). The CDR3 sequence: CASSQGGGGENEQFF. CDR3 coding DNA: TGTGCCAGCAGCCAAGGCGGGGGAGGGGAGAATGAGCAGTTCTTC.

The rearrangement links TRBV7-6 to TRBJ2-1, with 7 bases that match TRBD2. The CDR3 contains 17 residues. Trimming took 4 bases from V and 5 from J; bases not matched to a gene: 14. In germline, CDR1 is SGHVS, CDR2 FNYEAQ. CDR3 nucleotides: TGTGCCAGCAGCTATTCCTTATCTAGCGGTACTAACAATGAGCAGTTCTTC. It translates to CASSYSLSSGTNNEQFF.

The chain employs TRBV2 and TRBJ1-5; tentative D call: TRBD1 (5 bases). This CDR3 spans 15 amino acids. V gave up 3 bases and J gave up 0 bases, with 9 bases separating them. CDR1 and CDR2 from the germline V gene are SNHLY and FYNNEI. The CDR3 coding sequence is TGTGCCAGCAGTGATGACAGAAATAGCAATCAGCCCCAGCATTTT. Amino acid sequence: CASSDDRNSNQPQHF.

The chain has TRBV7-8 and TRBJ1-1; tentative D call: TRBD1 (6 bases). With 5 bases removed from V and 8 bases from J, the gap between germline ends came to 9 bases. CDR3 length: 11 residues. Germline CDR1 SGHVS, CDR2 FQNEAQ. This chain's CDR3 is CASSPDREAFF. CDR3 sequence (DNA): TGTGCCAGCAGCCCGGACAGAGAAGCTTTCTTT.

The chain uses TRBV4-3 and TRBJ1-6, with D perhaps matching TRBD1 (5 bases). Germline-derived CDR1 and CDR2 are LGHNA and YSLEER. The CDR3 contains 16 residues. V lost 0 bases, J lost 10 bases, and 16 bases lay in between. In DNA, the CDR3 is TGCGCCAGCAGCCAAGATCGCCAGGCCGGGGGATCACCCCTCCACTTT. It encodes CASSQDRQAGGSPLHF.

The sample holds a few counts of this clone. This rearrangement joins TRBV7-6 to TRBJ2-7; 11 bases map to TRBD1. The germline CDR1 and CDR2 sequences are SGHVS and FNYEAQ. The length of the CDR3 is 16 residues. V lost 5 bases, J lost 4 bases, and 10 bases stayed unmatched. The CDR3 DNA reads TGTGCCAGCAGCCCACACCTGGACAGGGGGCATTACGAGCAGTACTTC. Amino acids: CASSPHLDRGHYEQYF.

The V call is TRBV29-1, the J call TRBJ2-5, with a tentative D call TRBD1 (5 bases). The V gene lost 4 bases and the J gene lost 5 bases, with 11 bases spanning the gap. Germline V gene lookup returns CDR1 SQVTM and CDR2 ANQGSEA. The CDR3 is made up of 12 amino acids. The CDR3 DNA is TGCAGCGTTGCCAGGGTTATGGAGACCCAGTACTTC. The encoded protein is CSVARVMETQYF.

This clone occurred a few times. The rearrangement uses TRBV7-9 and TRBJ1-1, with 8 bases identical to TRBD1. This CDR3 region has 18 residues. CDR1 is SEHNR and CDR2 is FQNEAQ in the germline V gene (reference sequence). V was pared by 1 base and J by 3 bases, with 13 bases of the junction left unmatched. The CDR3 DNA follows: TGTGCCAGCAGCTTAGACCCCGTCAGGGGGCGTTCCGACACTGAAGCTTTCTTT. It translates to CASSLDPVRGRSDTEAFF. Full variable domain (remainder filled in from reference TRBV7-9 and TRBJ1-1): DTGVSQNPRHKITKRGQNVTFRCDPISEHNRLYWYRQTLGQGPEFLTYFQNEAQLEKSRLLSDRFSAERPKGSFSTLEIQRTEQGDSAMYLCASSLDPVRGRSDTEAFFGQGTRLTVV.

The gene calls are TRBV2 and TRBJ2-2; possibly TRBD2 for D (6 bases). Trimming took 6 bases from V and 5 from J, leaving 16 bases between them. Germline values: CDR1 SNHLY, CDR2 FYNNEI. This CDR3 has 15 amino acids. The CDR3 coding sequence is TGTGCCAGCAGCGACCGGGACTCTTTGACCGGGGAGCTGTTTTTT. It encodes CASSDRDSLTGELFF.

The chain combines TRBV4-1 with TRBJ2-6, with a possible D match to TRBD2 (6 bases). The germline gives CDR1 MGHRA, CDR2 YSYEKL. Trimming took off 1 base at V and 8 bases at J, with 18 bases between the two ends. The length of the CDR3 is 17 residues. CDR3 sequence (DNA): TGCGCCAGCAGCCAAGTCCTAGCGCGCCGAGGGACCAACGTCCTGACTTTC. It is translated as CASSQVLARRGTNVLTF.

The chain recombines TRBV6-1 with TRBJ1-1; the D is unclear. The CDR3 covers 13 residues. Germline CDR1 is MNHNS and CDR2 is SASEGT. Trimming cost V 2 bases and J 0 bases, with 4 bases left between them. The CDR3 DNA reads as TGTGCCAGCAGTGAAACCGTGAACACTGAAGCTTTCTTT. Its protein product is CASSETVNTEAFF.

This chain uses TRBV4-3 with TRBJ1-2; D remains ambiguous. The germline V and J ends were trimmed by 1 base and 1 base, with 7 bases remaining between them. Germline loops: CDR1 LGHNA, CDR2 YSLEER. CDR3 length: 14 residues. Here the CDR3 reads CASSQAAVNYGYTF. The DNA for the CDR3 is TGCGCCAGCAGCCAAGCGGCGGTTAACTATGGCTACACCTTC.

CDR3 nucleotides: TGTGCCAGCAGCCTGGGAGTACGAACTGAGCAGTTCTTC. Amino acid sequence: CASSLGVRTEQFF. The gene calls are TRBV11-3 and TRBJ2-1; possible D gene TRBD2, 5 bases. CDR1 SGHNT and CDR2 YENEEA come from the germline V gene. This CDR3 contains 13 residues. Trimming stripped 5 bases from V and 9 bases from J, with 14 bases between.

This chain connects TRBV15 to TRBJ2-1; 11 nucleotides agree with TRBD2. CDR3 size: 20 residues. Losses at the gene ends were 2 bases for V and 0 bases for J; bases not matched to a gene: 12. From germline, CDR1 is LNHNV and CDR2 YYDKDF (reference sequence). The CDR3 sequence: CATSRTSGRRVQSSYNEQFF. CDR3 coding DNA: TGTGCCACCAGCAGAACTAGCGGGAGAAGAGTCCAGAGCTCCTACAATGAGCAGTTCTTC.

The chain has TRBV29-1 and TRBJ1-1; perhaps TRBD1 as D (5 bases). CDR1 is SQVTM and CDR2 is ANQGSEA in the germline V gene. V was cut by 3 bases and J by 5 bases, with 13 bases left in between. The CDR3 is 13 residues long. CDR3 protein: CSVETFRETEAFF. Here the CDR3 DNA reads TGCAGCGTTGAGACCTTCAGGGAAACTGAAGCTTTCTTT. The full variable domain, with the rest looked up from reference TRBV29-1 and TRBJ1-1, is SAVISQKPSRDICQRGTSLTIQCQVDSQVTMMFWYRQQPGQSLTLIATANQGSEATYESGFVIDKFPISRPNLTFSTLTVSNMSPEDSSIYLCSVETFRETEAFFGQGTRLTVV.

The V and J genes are TRBV28 and TRBJ1-5; 8 positions match TRBD1. From germline, CDR1 is MDHEN and CDR2 SYDVKM. V lost 3 bases and J lost 7; bases outside the gene matches: 8. The CDR3 has 15 amino acids. The CDR3 is CASSLPQGAGQPQHF. In DNA form, the CDR3 reads TGTGCCAGCAGTTTGCCCCAGGGGGCAGGGCAGCCCCAGCATTTT.

This chain connects TRBV11-2 to TRBJ2-1; 8 nucleotides line up with TRBD2. Germline loops: CDR1 SGHAT, CDR2 FQNNGV. This CDR3 comprises 15 residues. J lost 0 bases, V lost 5 bases, and 3 bases had no gene match. CDR3 bases: TGTGCCAGCAGCCGTAGCGGGAACTCCTACAATGAGCAGTTCTTC. It yields the protein CASSRSGNSYNEQFF.

This clone was seen just once. The chain employs TRBV21-1 and TRBJ2-3; the D segment call TRBD1 is taken from the table without a DNA check. TRBV21-1 is classified as a pseudogene. The CDR3 spans 18 residues. In DNA form, the CDR3 reads TGTGCCAGCAGCAAAGGCTTGTTTGGGACAGGGGGACAGAGGTCGCAGTATTTT. It codes for CASSKGLFGTGGQRSQYF.

This clone was counted between two and nine times. The rearrangement uses TRBV7-2 and TRBJ2-5; D remains ambiguous. Per the germline V gene, CDR1 is SGHTA and CDR2 is FQGNSA. The CDR3 sequence is 13 residues long. V was clipped by 1 base and J by 3 bases, with 6 bases between them. CDR3 nucleotides: TGTGCCAGCAGCTTAGGGCATGAAGAGACCCAGTACTTC. Protein product: CASSLGHEETQYF.